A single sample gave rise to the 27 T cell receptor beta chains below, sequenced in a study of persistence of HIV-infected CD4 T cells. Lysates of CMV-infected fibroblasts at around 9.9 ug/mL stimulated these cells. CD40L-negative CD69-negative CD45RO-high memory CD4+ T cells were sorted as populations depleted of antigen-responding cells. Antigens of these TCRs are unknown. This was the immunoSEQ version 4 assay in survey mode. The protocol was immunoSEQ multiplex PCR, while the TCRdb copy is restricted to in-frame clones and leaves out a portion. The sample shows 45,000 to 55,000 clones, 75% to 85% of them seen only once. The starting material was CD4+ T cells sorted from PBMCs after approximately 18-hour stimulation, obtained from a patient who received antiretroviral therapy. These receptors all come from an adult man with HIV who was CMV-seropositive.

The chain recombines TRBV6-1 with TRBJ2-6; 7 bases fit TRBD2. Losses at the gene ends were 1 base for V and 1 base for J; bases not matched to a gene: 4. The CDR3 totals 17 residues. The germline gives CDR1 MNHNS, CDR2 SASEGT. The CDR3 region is CASSEDRGGSGANVLTF. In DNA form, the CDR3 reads TGTGCCAGCAGTGAAGACCGGGGAGGGTCTGGGGCCAACGTCCTGACTTTC.

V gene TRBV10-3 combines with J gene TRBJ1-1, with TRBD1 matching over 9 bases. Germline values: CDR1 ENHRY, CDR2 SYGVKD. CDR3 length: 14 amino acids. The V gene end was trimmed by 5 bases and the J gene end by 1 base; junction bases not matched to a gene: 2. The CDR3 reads CAISRDRANTEAFF. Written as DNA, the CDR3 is TGTGCCATCAGTCGGGACAGGGCGAACACTGAAGCTTTCTTT.

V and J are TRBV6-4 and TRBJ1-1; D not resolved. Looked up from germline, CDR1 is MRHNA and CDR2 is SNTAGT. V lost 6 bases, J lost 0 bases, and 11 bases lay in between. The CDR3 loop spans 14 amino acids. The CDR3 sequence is CASSVDGLNTEAFF. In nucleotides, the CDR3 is TGTGCCAGCAGCGTGGACGGCTTGAACACTGAAGCTTTCTTT.

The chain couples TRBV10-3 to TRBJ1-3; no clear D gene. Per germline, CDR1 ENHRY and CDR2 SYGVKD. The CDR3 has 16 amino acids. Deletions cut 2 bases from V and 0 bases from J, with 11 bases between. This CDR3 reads CAISEREGRSGNTIYF. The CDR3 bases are TGTGCCATCAGTGAGAGGGAGGGCCGCTCTGGAAACACCATATATTTT.

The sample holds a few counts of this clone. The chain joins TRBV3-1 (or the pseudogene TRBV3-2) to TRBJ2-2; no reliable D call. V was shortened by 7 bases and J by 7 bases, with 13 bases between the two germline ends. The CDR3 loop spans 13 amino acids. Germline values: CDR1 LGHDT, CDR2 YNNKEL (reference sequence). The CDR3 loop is CASNPTSSGELFF. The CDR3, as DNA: TGTGCCAGCAACCCCACGTCGAGCGGGGAGCTGTTTTTT.

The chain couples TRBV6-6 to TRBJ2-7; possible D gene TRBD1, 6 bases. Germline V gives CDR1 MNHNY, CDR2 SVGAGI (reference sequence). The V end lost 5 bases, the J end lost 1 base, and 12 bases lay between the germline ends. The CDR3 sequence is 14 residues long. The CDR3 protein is CASSQDSASYEQYF. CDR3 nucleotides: TGTGCCAGCAGTCAGGACAGCGCTTCCTACGAGCAGTACTTC.

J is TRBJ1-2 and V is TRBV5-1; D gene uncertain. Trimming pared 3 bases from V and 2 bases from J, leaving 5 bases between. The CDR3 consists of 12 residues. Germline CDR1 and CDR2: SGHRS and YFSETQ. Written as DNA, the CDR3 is TGCGCCAGCAGCTCGGGAAACTATGGCTACACCTTC. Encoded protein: CASSSGNYGYTF.

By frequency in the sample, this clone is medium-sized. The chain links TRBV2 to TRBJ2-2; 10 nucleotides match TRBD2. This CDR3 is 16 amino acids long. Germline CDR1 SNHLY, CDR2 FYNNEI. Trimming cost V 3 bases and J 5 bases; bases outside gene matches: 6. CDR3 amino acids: CASSDSSGSRTGELFF. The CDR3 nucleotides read TGTGCCAGCAGTGATTCTAGCGGGAGTCGGACCGGGGAGCTGTTTTTT.

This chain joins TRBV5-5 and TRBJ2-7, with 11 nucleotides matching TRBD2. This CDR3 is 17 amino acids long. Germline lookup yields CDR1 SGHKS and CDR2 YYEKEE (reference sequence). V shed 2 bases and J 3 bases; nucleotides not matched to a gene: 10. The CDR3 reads CASSLRLAGGTVYEQYF. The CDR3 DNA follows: TGTGCCAGCAGCTTAAGGCTAGCGGGGGGTACGGTCTACGAGCAGTACTTC.

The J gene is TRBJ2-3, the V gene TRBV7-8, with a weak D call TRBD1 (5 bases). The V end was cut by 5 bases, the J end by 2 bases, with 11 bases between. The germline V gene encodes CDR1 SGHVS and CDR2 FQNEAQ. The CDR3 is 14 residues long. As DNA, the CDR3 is TGTGCCAGCAGCCGAGACAGATCCACAGATACGCAGTATTTT. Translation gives CASSRDRSTDTQYF.

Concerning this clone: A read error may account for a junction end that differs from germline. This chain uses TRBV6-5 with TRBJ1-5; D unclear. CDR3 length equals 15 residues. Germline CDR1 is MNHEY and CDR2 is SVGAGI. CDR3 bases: TGTGCCAGCAGATACTCTGGGATTAGCAATCAGCCCCAGCATTTT. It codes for CASRYSGISNQPQHF.

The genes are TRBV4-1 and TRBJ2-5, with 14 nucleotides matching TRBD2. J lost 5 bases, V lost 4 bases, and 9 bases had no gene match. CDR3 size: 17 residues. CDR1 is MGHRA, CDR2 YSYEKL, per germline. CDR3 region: CASSRETSGGARETQYF. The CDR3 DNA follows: TGCGCCAGCAGCCGTGAGACTAGCGGGGGGGCCAGGGAGACCCAGTACTTC.

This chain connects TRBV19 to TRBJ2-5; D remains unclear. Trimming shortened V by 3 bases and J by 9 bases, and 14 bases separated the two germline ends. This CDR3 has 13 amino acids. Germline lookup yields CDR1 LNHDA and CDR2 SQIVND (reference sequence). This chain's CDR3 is CASSIGQNMAQYF. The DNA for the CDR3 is TGTGCCAGTAGTATCGGGCAGAATATGGCCCAGTACTTC. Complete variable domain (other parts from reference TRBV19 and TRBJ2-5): DGGITQSPKYLFRKEGQNVTLSCEQNLNHDAMYWYRQDPGQGLRLIYYSQIVNDFQKGDIAEGYSVSREKKESFPLTVTSAQKNPTAFYLCASSIGQNMAQYFGPGTRLLVL.

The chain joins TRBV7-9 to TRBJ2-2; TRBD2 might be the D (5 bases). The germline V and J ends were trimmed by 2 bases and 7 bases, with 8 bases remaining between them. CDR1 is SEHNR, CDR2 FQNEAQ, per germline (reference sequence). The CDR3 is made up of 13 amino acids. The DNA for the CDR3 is TGTGCCAGCAGCTTAACTAGTATCGGGGAGCTGTTTTTT. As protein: CASSLTSIGELFF.

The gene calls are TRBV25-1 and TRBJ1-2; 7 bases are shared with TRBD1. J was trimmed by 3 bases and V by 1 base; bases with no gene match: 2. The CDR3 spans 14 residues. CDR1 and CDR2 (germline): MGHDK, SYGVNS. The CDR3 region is CASSEFDRDYGYTF. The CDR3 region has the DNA TGTGCCAGCAGTGAATTCGACAGGGACTATGGCTACACCTTC.

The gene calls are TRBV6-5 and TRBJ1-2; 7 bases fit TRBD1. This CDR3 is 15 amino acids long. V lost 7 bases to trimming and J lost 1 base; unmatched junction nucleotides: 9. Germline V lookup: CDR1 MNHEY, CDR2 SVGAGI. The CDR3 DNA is TGTGCCAGCACCCCGAACAGGGGAAATAACTATGGCTACACCTTC. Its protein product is CASTPNRGNNYGYTF.

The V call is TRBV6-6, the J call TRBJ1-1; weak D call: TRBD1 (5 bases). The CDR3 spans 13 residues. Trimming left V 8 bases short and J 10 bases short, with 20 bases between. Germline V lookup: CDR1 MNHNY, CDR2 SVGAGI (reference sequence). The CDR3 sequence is CASQTRGANGAFF. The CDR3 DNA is TGTGCCAGCCAAACGAGAGGGGCAAATGGAGCTTTCTTT.

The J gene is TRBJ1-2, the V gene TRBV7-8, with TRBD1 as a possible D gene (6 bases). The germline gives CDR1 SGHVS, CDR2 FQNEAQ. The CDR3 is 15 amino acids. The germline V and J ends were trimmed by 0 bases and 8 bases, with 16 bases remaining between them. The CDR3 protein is CASSLAQLGAGGYTF. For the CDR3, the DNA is TGTGCCAGCAGCTTAGCGCAGCTGGGGGCGGGAGGCTACACCTTC.

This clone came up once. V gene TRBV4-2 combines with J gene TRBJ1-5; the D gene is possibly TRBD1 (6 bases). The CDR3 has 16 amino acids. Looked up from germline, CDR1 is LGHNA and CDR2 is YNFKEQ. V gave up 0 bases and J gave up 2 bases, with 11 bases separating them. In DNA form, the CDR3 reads TGTGCCAGCAGCCAAGATGGAGGGGGTGGCAATCAGCCCCAGCATTTT. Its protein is CASSQDGGGGNQPQHF.

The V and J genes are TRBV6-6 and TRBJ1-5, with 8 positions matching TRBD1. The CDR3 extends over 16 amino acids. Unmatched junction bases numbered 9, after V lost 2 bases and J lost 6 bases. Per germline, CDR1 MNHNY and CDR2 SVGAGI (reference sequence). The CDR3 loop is CASSYTGTGGSQPQHF. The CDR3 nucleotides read TGTGCCAGCAGTTACACAGGGACAGGAGGGAGTCAGCCCCAGCATTTT.

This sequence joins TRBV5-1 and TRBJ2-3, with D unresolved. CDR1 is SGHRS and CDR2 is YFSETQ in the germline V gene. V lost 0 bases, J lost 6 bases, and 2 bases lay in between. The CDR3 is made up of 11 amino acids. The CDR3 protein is CASSLGDTQYF. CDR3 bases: TGCGCCAGCAGCTTGGGGGATACGCAGTATTTT.

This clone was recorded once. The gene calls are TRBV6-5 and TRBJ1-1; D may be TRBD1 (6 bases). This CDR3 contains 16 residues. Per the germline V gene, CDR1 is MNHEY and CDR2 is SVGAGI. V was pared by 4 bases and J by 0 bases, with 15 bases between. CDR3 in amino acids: CASSSSRTAMNTEAFF. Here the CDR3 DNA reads TGTGCCAGCAGTTCATCGAGGACAGCCATGAACACTGAAGCTTTCTTT.

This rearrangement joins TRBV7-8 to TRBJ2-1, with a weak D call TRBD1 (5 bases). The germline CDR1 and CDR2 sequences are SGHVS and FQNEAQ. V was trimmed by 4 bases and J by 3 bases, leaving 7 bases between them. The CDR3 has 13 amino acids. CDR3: CASSSDSYNEQFF. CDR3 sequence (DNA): TGTGCCAGCAGCTCCGACAGCTACAATGAGCAGTTCTTC.

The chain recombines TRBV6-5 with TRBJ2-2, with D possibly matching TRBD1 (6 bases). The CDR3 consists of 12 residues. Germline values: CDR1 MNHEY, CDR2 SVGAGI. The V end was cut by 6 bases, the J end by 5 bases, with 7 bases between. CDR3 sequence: CASRRGTGELFF. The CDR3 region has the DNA TGTGCCAGCAGAAGGGGGACCGGGGAGCTGTTTTTT.

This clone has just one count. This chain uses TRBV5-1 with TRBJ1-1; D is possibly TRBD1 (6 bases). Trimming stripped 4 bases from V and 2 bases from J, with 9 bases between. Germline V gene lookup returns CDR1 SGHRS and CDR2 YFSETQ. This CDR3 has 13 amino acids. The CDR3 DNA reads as TGCGCCAGCAGCACGGACAGTAACACTGAAGCTTTCTTT. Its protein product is CASSTDSNTEAFF. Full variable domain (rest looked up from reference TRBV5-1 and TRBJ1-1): KAGVTQTPRYLIKTRGQQVTLSCSPISGHRSVSWYQQTPGQGLQFLFEYFSETQRNKGNFPGRFSGRQFSNSRSEMNVSTLELGDSALYLCASSTDSNTEAFFGQGTRLTVV.

CDR3 nucleotides: TGTGCCAGCAGCTTGGCGGAGGGGGCGCACTATGGCTACACCTTC. Its protein is CASSLAEGAHYGYTF. The chain is built from TRBV5-8 and TRBJ1-2, with TRBD1 matching over 7 bases. Germline V lookup: CDR1 SGHTS, CDR2 YDEGEE. This CDR3 region has 15 residues. After removal of 0 bases from V and 3 bases from J, the junction contained 5 bases not matched to a gene.

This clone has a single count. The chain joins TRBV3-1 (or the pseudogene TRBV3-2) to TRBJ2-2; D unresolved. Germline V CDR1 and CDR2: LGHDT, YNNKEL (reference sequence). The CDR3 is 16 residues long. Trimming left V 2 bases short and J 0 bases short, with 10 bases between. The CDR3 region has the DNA TGTGCCAGCAGCCAAAAGGCGTCATCGAACACCGGGGAGCTGTTTTTT. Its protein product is CASSQKASSNTGELFF.